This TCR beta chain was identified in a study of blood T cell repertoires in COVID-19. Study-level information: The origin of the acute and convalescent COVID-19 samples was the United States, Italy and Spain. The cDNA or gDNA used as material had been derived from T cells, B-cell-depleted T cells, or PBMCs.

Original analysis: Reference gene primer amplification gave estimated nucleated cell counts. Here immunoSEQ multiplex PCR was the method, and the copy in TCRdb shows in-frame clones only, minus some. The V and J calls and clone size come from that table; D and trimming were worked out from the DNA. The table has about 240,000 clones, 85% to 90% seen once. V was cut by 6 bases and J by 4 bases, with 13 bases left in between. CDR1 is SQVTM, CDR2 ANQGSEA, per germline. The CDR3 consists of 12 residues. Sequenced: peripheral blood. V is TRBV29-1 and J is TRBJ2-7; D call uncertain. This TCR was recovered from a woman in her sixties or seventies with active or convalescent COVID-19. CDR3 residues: CSVLTPLYEQYF. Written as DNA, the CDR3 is TGCAGCGTGTTGACACCCTTATACGAGCAGTACTTC.